These T cell receptor beta chains were read from a single sample in a study of beta chain features in type 1 diabetes. Repertoires were generated with immunoSEQ multiplex PCR, while TCRdb's copy carries only in-frame clones and drops some. The table shows 120,000 to 150,000 clones, with less than 10% occurring only once. Sequenced: central memory CD4+ T cells from blood. The receptors were gathered from a woman between 35 and 50 years old in good health. The CDR3 runs from the conserved cysteine through the conserved F or W. D genes are given only for firm matches. Not every row has a clone size; where given, it reads once, few, many or a size class.

J: TRBJ2-1
size: medium-sized
V: TRBV5-6
D: NA
CDR3: CASSLDAAGEVEQFF
DNA: TGTGCCAGCAGCTTGGATGCGGCCGGGGAGGTTGAGCAGTTCTTC

J: TRBJ2-1
size: NA
V: TRBV11-2
D: TRBD2
CDR3: CASSHTSGGANEQFF
DNA: TGCGCCAGCAGCCACACTAGCGGGGGGGCCAATGAGCAGTTCTTC

J: TRBJ2-1
size: few
V: TRBV2
D: NA
CDR3: CAILSSYNEQFF
DNA: TGTGCCATACTTAGCTCCTACAATGAGCAGTTCTTC

J: TRBJ1-1
size: NA
V: TRBV7-6
D: NA
CDR3: CASSPGGGTEAFF
DNA: TGTGCCAGCAGCCCCGGGGGGGGAACTGAAGCTTTCTTT

J: TRBJ2-1
size: NA
V: TRBV11-1
D: TRBD2
CDR3: CASSNSGGDEQFF
DNA: TGTGCCAGCAGCAATAGCGGGGGAGATGAGCAGTTCTTC

J: TRBJ2-3
size: NA
V: TRBV5-1
D: NA
CDR3: CASSPGGFGQSTDTQYF
DNA: TGCGCCAGCAGCCCGGGGGGTTTTGGACAGAGCACAGATACGCAGTATTTT

J: TRBJ2-3
size: many
V: TRBV7-9
D: TRBD2
CDR3: CASSMGTSGDTQYF
DNA: TGTGCCAGCAGCATGGGGACTAGCGGGGATACGCAGTATTTT

J: TRBJ2-5
size: NA
V: TRBV6-5
D: TRBD2
CDR3: CASSYGAGGPGETQYF
DNA: TGTGCCAGCAGTTACGGCGCGGGGGGTCCGGGAGAGACCCAGTACTTC

J: TRBJ1-5
size: NA
V: TRBV7-8
D: TRBD1
CDR3: CASSLGTGDQPQHF
DNA: TGTGCCAGCAGCCTAGGGACAGGGGATCAGCCCCAGCATTTT

J: TRBJ2-5
size: many
V: TRBV7-2
D: NA
CDR3: CASSLAVAGSTAYF
DNA: TGTGCCAGCAGCTTAGCCGTTGCCGGGAGTACGGCGTACTTC